This T cell receptor (beta chain) was identified during a study of T cell repertoires in cytomegalovirus infection. In the study overall: CMV infection plus the matching HLA type was flagged by public TCR beta signatures. Study-wide findings and caveats: There were carriers of CMV plus the relevant HLA, and cumulative public TCR beta family frequency identified them. Ex vivo, HLA-C-restricted CMV-specific TCR beta clonotypes prevailed over the rest of the response.

This clonotype showed up many times. Antigen unknown. MiXCR, run by TCRdb on the reads, gives a single entry per CDR3 protein. The sample shows approximately 490,000 distinct CDR3 sequences, around 11% of them seen only once. From germline, CDR1 is MDHEN and CDR2 SYDVKM. With 5 bases removed from V and 6 bases from J, the gap between germline ends came to 17 bases. This CDR3 region has 15 residues. The source of this sequence is a human donor in good health (CMV status not recorded). Some clones in this sample may be carry-over from other donors' samples. Sample: PBMCs. The chain has TRBV28 and TRBJ2-1; D remains ambiguous. This CDR3 reads CASSPNSGPVNEQFF. CDR3 nucleotides: TGTGCCAGCAGTCCAAATTCGGGCCCAGTCAATGAGCAGTTCTTC. The whole variable domain, remainder taken from reference TRBV28 and TRBJ2-1, is DVKVTQSSRYLVKRTGEKVFLECVQDMDHENMFWYRQDPGLGLRLIYFSYDVKMKEKGDIPEGYSVSREKKERFSLILESASTNQTSMYLCASSPNSGPVNEQFFGPGTRLTVL.